Each of the 24 T cell receptor beta chains below was sequenced from the same sample in a study of shared clonotypes between healthy human individuals. Generated by immunoSEQ multiplex PCR, the TCRdb table keeps only in-frame clones and is missing some. Among about 460,000 clones, roughly 80% were seen once, and the ten largest hold 12%. The sequenced sample consisted of PBMCs. The receptors stem from a woman in her 40s in good health. Some clones in this sample may be carry-over from other donors' samples.

In DNA, the CDR3 is TGTGCCAGCAGTGAAGCCGCGTGGTCTGGAAACACCATATATTTT. This sequence encodes CASSEAAWSGNTIYF. The rearrangement links TRBV6-1 to TRBJ1-3; no firm D call. V dropped 0 bases and J dropped 1 base, with 7 bases sitting between them. The CDR3 runs 15 residues. Looked up from germline, CDR1 is MNHNS and CDR2 is SASEGT.

This chain links TRBV14 with TRBJ2-3; D is undetermined. The CDR3 has 11 residues. The germline gives CDR1 SGHDN, CDR2 FVKESK. Trimming took off 3 bases at V and 11 bases at J, with 9 bases between the two ends. This chain's CDR3 is CASSQGYVQYF. The CDR3 nucleotides are TGTGCCAGCAGCCAGGGGTATGTGCAGTATTTT.

The CDR3 nucleotides read TGTGCCAGCAGCTTAGTGTTGGGAACAGATACGCAGTATTTT. This encodes CASSLVLGTDTQYF. The V call is TRBV7-2, the J call TRBJ2-3; unclear D gene. Trimming removed 1 base from V and 3 bases from J, with 8 bases in between. The germline CDR1 and CDR2 sequences are SGHTA and FQGNSA. The CDR3 has 14 amino acids. Filled out from reference TRBV7-2 and TRBJ2-3, the complete variable domain reads GAGVSQSPSNKVTEKGKDVELRCDPISGHTALYWYRQSLGQGLEFLIYFQGNSAPDKSGLPSDRFSAERTGGSVSTLTIQRTQQEDSAVYLCASSLVLGTDTQYFGPGTRLTVL.

As to this clone: A read error is the likely source, as a far larger clone sits one nucleotide away. This chain connects TRBV10-2 to TRBJ1-1; the match to TRBD1 covers 7 bases. There are 13 residues in the CDR3. Germline V gene lookup returns CDR1 WSHSY and CDR2 SAAADI. V lost 7 bases to trimming and J lost 1 base; unmatched junction nucleotides: 3. The CDR3 loop reads CASKRDRNTEAFF. The CDR3 coding sequence is TGCGCCAGCAAAAGGGACAGGAACACTGAAGCTTTCTTT.

The rearrangement joins TRBV29-1 to TRBJ1-2; D uncertain. The CDR3 runs to 13 residues. Germline CDR1 SQVTM, CDR2 ANQGSEA. Trimming removed 3 bases at V and 2 bases at J, with 10 bases between. DNA for the CDR3: TGCAGCGTTGAGCCTGACACCAACTATGGCTACACCTTC. Amino acids: CSVEPDTNYGYTF.

V usage is TRBV27 and J usage is TRBJ2-7; 8 nucleotides align to TRBD1. V trimming: 10 bases; J trimming: 6 bases; junction bases outside the gene matches: 17. CDR3 length: 15 residues. Germline CDR1 is MNHEY and CDR2 is SMNVEV (reference sequence). CDR3 coding DNA: TGTGCCACCAAAGCCCTACAGGGGGAAAGTTCCGAGCAGTACTTC. Amino acid sequence: CATKALQGESSEQYF.

This clone was seen only once. The chain combines TRBV29-1 with TRBJ2-1; 12 bases agree with TRBD2. The CDR3 covers 18 residues. CDR1 is SQVTM, CDR2 ANQGSEA, per germline. With 8 bases clipped from V and 0 bases from J, the junction kept 14 bases outside the gene matches. DNA for the CDR3: TGCAGCACCCCTAGCGGGAGGGTCAGGTTAAGCTCCTACAATGAGCAGTTCTTC. This gives the protein CSTPSGRVRLSSYNEQFF.

CDR3 loop: CASSSTGTQETQYF. In DNA, the CDR3 is TGTGCCAGTAGCTCAACCGGGACACAAGAGACCCAGTACTTC. This chain connects TRBV19 to TRBJ2-5; D is possibly TRBD1 (6 bases). CDR1 LNHDA and CDR2 SQIVND come from the germline V gene (reference sequence). V lost 6 bases and J lost 2, with 13 bases in between. This CDR3 is built from 14 residues.

V gene TRBV11-1 combines with J gene TRBJ2-2; TRBD2 matches 8 bases. Germline CDR1 reads SGHAT; CDR2 reads FQDESV (reference sequence). After removal of 1 base from V and 3 bases from J, the junction contained 1 base not matched to a gene. This CDR3 has 15 amino acids. The CDR3 nucleotides read TGTGCCAGCAGCTTAGAACTAGCGGACACCGGGGAGCTGTTTTTT. Translated, it gives CASSLELADTGELFF.

This clone was seen once. The rearrangement uses TRBV6-5 and TRBJ2-5; D call uncertain. The germline V gene has CDR1 MNHEY and CDR2 SVGAGI. The length of the CDR3 is 13 residues. V dropped 5 bases and J dropped 2 bases, with 9 bases sitting between them. The DNA for the CDR3 is TGTGCCAGCAGTGGATTCCATCAAGAGACCCAGTACTTC. The encoded protein is CASSGFHQETQYF.

The J gene is TRBJ2-1, the V gene TRBV7-9; the D is unclear. CDR3 length equals 13 residues. The germline CDR1 and CDR2 sequences are SEHNR and FQNEAQ (reference sequence). Trimming left V 0 bases short and J 2 bases short, with 2 bases between. The CDR3 spells CASSLAAYNEQFF. The CDR3 coding sequence is TGTGCCAGCAGCTTAGCAGCCTACAATGAGCAGTTCTTC.

At least ten counts were recorded for this clone. The chain combines TRBV5-1 with TRBJ2-2; D not resolved. Germline CDR1 and CDR2: SGHRS and YFSETQ. Trimming stripped 0 bases from V and 2 bases from J, with 8 bases between. This CDR3 is 15 amino acids long. In DNA form, the CDR3 reads TGCGCCAGCAGCTTGGACCCCGGTAACACCGGGGAGCTGTTTTTT. Translating it yields CASSLDPGNTGELFF.

Comment on this clone: A far larger clone is one base from this, pointing to a likely read error. In the same sample, other DNA sequences code for this CDR3. The chain combines TRBV10-2 with TRBJ1-4; tentatively, D is TRBD1 (6 bases). Germline V lookup: CDR1 WSHSY, CDR2 SAAADI. The CDR3 covers 15 residues. This CDR3 reads CASRGTGTTNEKLFF. CDR3 in DNA: TGTGCCAGCAGGGGAACAGGGACAACTAATGAAAAACTGTTTTTT.

The V gene is TRBV4-3, the J gene TRBJ2-2; TRBD2 agrees at 12 bases. The trim removed 3 bases at V and 1 base at J, leaving 9 bases unmatched. The CDR3 runs 19 residues. The germline CDR1 and CDR2 sequences are LGHNA and YSLEER. In nucleotides, the CDR3 is TGCGCCAGCAGCCAGAATCCCCTAGCGGGAGGGCAGAACACCGGGGAGCTGTTTTTT. Translating gives CASSQNPLAGGQNTGELFF.

This clone has just one count. V usage is TRBV9 and J usage is TRBJ2-7, with 7 nucleotides matching TRBD2. CDR3 length equals 14 residues. From germline, CDR1 is SGDLS and CDR2 YYNGEE. J was trimmed by 0 bases and V by 3 bases; bases with no gene match: 3. This chain's CDR3 is CASSARDYSYEQYF. CDR3 DNA: TGTGCCAGCAGCGCCCGGGACTACTCCTACGAGCAGTACTTC.

Regarding this clone: A far bigger clonotype differs at one base, so this is likely a read error. The chain couples TRBV4-3 to TRBJ2-1; 7 bases map to TRBD2. Germline CDR1 LGHNA, CDR2 YSLEER. The CDR3 consists of 15 residues. Trimming at V came to 3 bases and at J to 9 bases, leaving 11 bases not matched to a gene. The CDR3, as DNA: TGCGCCAGCAGCCACGTCCTGGCTGGCGGGGGTGAGCAGTTCTTC. This translates into CASSHVLAGGGEQFF.

The rearrangement uses TRBV5-1 and TRBJ1-2, with no clear D. V lost 7 bases to trimming and J lost 8 bases, with 21 bases between them. CDR1 and CDR2 from the germline V gene are SGHRS and YFSETQ. This CDR3 is built from 14 residues. The chain's CDR3 is CASGISALWEGYTF. The DNA of the CDR3 is TGCGCCAGCGGAATAAGCGCCTTGTGGGAGGGCTACACCTTC.

Many counts were recorded for this clone. The chain uses TRBV5-1 and TRBJ2-7; D is perhaps TRBD1 (6 bases). The germline V and J ends were trimmed by 2 bases and 3 bases, with 15 bases remaining between them. CDR3 length: 15 amino acids. Germline lookup yields CDR1 SGHRS and CDR2 YFSETQ. CDR3 in DNA: TGCGCCAGCAGCTTTCGGTTCGGGACATTCTACGAGCAGTACTTC. Translated: CASSFRFGTFYEQYF.

The chain combines TRBV7-9 with TRBJ1-2; TRBD1 matches 9 bases. Germline CDR1 SEHNR, CDR2 FQNEAQ (reference sequence). Germline trimming cut 4 bases from V and 1 base from J; bases unmatched to any gene: 7. The CDR3 spans 16 residues. The CDR3 DNA sequence: TGTGCCAGCAGCTCCGGGACAGGGTTTCGTAACTATGGCTACACCTTC. This translates into CASSSGTGFRNYGYTF.

The chain uses TRBV19 and TRBJ1-4, with 7 bases that match TRBD1. This CDR3 comprises 14 residues. From germline, CDR1 is LNHDA and CDR2 SQIVND (reference sequence). V shed 7 bases and J 3 bases; nucleotides not matched to a gene: 5. For the CDR3, the DNA is TGTGCCAGTAAAAGGGGGCCAGCTAATGAAAAACTGTTTTTT. Translated, it gives CASKRGPANEKLFF.

V and J are TRBV6-6 and TRBJ1-5, with 9 bases matching TRBD1. This CDR3 spans 15 amino acids. In germline, CDR1 is MNHNY, CDR2 SVGAGI (reference sequence). V shed 5 bases and J 3 bases; nucleotides not matched to a gene: 5. The CDR3 loop is CASSTQQGANQPQHF. In DNA form, the CDR3 reads TGTGCCAGCAGTACGCAACAGGGGGCCAATCAGCCCCAGCATTTT.

This sequence joins TRBV1 and TRBJ1-1; the table's D call, TRBD1, has no DNA check behind it. TRBV1 is classified as a pseudogene. This CDR3 is 14 amino acids long. For the CDR3, the DNA is TGCACCAGCCGTTCAACAGGGGGGAACACTGAAGCTTTCTTT. Protein product: CTSRSTGGNTEAFF.

The chain uses TRBV7-8 and TRBJ2-7; TRBD1 matches 8 bases. With V trimmed by 1 base and J by 3 bases, 5 bases remained unmatched. The CDR3 covers 15 residues. CDR1 is SGHVS and CDR2 is FQNEAQ in the germline V gene. In nucleotides, the CDR3 is TGTGCCAGCAGCTTAGTAGCAGGGGGCATCTACGAGCAGTACTTC. Its protein product is CASSLVAGGIYEQYF. The full variable domain, rest sourced from reference TRBV7-8 and TRBJ2-7, is GAGVSQSPRYKVAKRGQDVALRCDPISGHVSLFWYQQALGQGPEFLTYFQNEAQLDKSGLPSDRFFAERPEGSVSTLKIQRTQQEDSAVYLCASSLVAGGIYEQYFGPGTRLTVT.

This chain links TRBV7-3 with TRBJ1-1; 8 bases fit TRBD1. V dropped 5 bases and J dropped 5; count of bases not matched to a gene: 4. The germline CDR1 and CDR2 sequences are SGHTA and FQGTGA. This CDR3 is 13 amino acids long. Here the CDR3 reads CASSRDRRTEAFF. CDR3 coding DNA: TGTGCCAGCAGCCGGGACAGGAGAACTGAAGCTTTCTTT.